This entry lists 26 T cell receptor beta chains sequenced from one sample in a study of shared clonotypes between healthy human individuals. Naivety among CD8 cells was defined by CD45RO negativity and positive CCR7 selection, thereby excluding terminally differentiated effector memory CD45RA+ cells. The data were produced by immunoSEQ multiplex PCR, yet TCRdb's version contains in-frame clones alone and is incomplete. The top ten clones hold 0.095% to 0.12% of a sample with a few hundred thousand clones, just under 97% of them seen once. Source material: naive CD8+ T cells sorted from blood. The origin of the receptors is a woman in her 30s in good health.

The rearrangement joins TRBV5-1 to TRBJ2-7; no reliable D call. V lost 1 base to trimming and J lost 3 bases, with 20 bases between them. The CDR3 extends over 17 amino acids. The germline gives CDR1 SGHRS, CDR2 YFSETQ. CDR3 sequence (DNA): TGCGCCAGCAGCTTGTCAACCTCCCGGTCCTATCACTACGAGCAGTACTTC. Translation gives CASSLSTSRSYHYEQYF. Full variable domain (missing parts from reference TRBV5-1 and TRBJ2-7): KAGVTQTPRYLIKTRGQQVTLSCSPISGHRSVSWYQQTPGQGLQFLFEYFSETQRNKGNFPGRFSGRQFSNSRSEMNVSTLELGDSALYLCASSLSTSRSYHYEQYFGPGTRLTVT.

The chain combines TRBV7-9 with TRBJ1-2; 7 nucleotides match TRBD1. The CDR3 covers 16 residues. The V gene's germline CDR1 is SEHNR and CDR2 FQNEAQ (reference sequence). J lost 3 bases, V lost 3 bases, and 10 bases had no gene match. CDR3 sequence (DNA): TGTGCCAGCAGCTTTTACCCCGGGACAGATTACTATGGCTACACCTTC. It encodes CASSFYPGTDYYGYTF. Drawing the rest from reference TRBV7-9 and TRBJ1-2, the complete variable domain is DTGVSQNPRHKITKRGQNVTFRCDPISEHNRLYWYRQTLGQGPEFLTYFQNEAQLEKSRLLSDRFSAERPKGSFSTLEIQRTEQGDSAMYLCASSFYPGTDYYGYTFGSGTRLTVV.

The rearrangement uses TRBV21-1 and TRBJ1-5; the D call TRBD1 from the table was never checked on the DNA. TRBV21-1 is marked as a pseudogene. The CDR3 is made up of 15 amino acids. The chain's CDR3 is CASRPGGQRNQPQHF. As DNA, the CDR3 is TGTGCCAGCAGGCCCGGGGGACAGCGCAATCAGCCCCAGCATTTT.

The chain joins TRBV15 to TRBJ1-5; 10 bases are shared with TRBD1. Germline values: CDR1 LNHNV, CDR2 YYDKDF (reference sequence). The CDR3 sequence is 15 residues long. V gave up 5 bases and J gave up 7 bases; unmatched junction bases: 8. The CDR3 DNA sequence: TGTGCCACCAGCGAGGGGGGACAGGGGCTACAGCCCCAGCATTTT. Translation: CATSEGGQGLQPQHF.

The chain carries TRBV5-4 and TRBJ2-1; maybe TRBD1 (6 bases). Trimming left V 4 bases short and J 3 bases short, with 11 bases between. The CDR3 covers 14 residues. Germline V CDR1 and CDR2: SGHNT, YYREEE (reference sequence). CDR3 region: CASSHGTFYNEQFF. DNA of the CDR3: TGTGCCAGCAGCCATGGGACATTCTACAATGAGCAGTTCTTC.

The rearrangement links TRBV27 to TRBJ2-1; unclear D gene. Trimming stripped 8 bases from V and 5 bases from J, with 13 bases between. The CDR3 length is 13 residues. Germline values: CDR1 MNHEY, CDR2 SMNVEV (reference sequence). The CDR3 region has the DNA TGTGCCAGCTACGACGCGTTCCACAATGAGCAGTTCTTC. It codes for CASYDAFHNEQFF.

V usage is TRBV28 and J usage is TRBJ2-5, with D possibly being TRBD2 (6 bases). CDR3 length: 13 amino acids. Trimming left V 3 bases short and J 2 bases short, with 7 bases between. CDR1 is MDHEN and CDR2 is SYDVKM in the germline V gene. The CDR3 DNA is TGTGCCAGCAGTTTTGGACTACAAGAGACCCAGTACTTC. Protein sequence: CASSFGLQETQYF.

The CDR3 sequence is CASSEGTGADNEQFF. For the CDR3, the DNA is TGCGCCAGCAGTGAGGGGACAGGGGCGGACAATGAGCAGTTCTTC. The rearrangement links TRBV10-1 to TRBJ2-1, with TRBD1 matching 10 bases. Germline lookup yields CDR1 WNHNN and CDR2 SYGVQD (reference sequence). This CDR3 has 15 amino acids. The ends lost 2 bases at V and 5 bases at J; junction bases unmatched: 3.

This clone was observed a few times. The chain recombines TRBV29-1 with TRBJ2-7; D ambiguous. Germline V lookup: CDR1 SQVTM, CDR2 ANQGSEA. The CDR3 loop spans 9 amino acids. V gave up 7 bases and J gave up 4 bases, with 5 bases separating them. This chain's CDR3 is CSEGYEQYF. For the CDR3, the DNA is TGCAGCGAGGGTTACGAGCAGTACTTC.

CDR3 residues: CASSLRDRWEKFF. The CDR3 bases are TGCGCCAGCAGCCTACGGGACAGGTGGGAGAAGTTCTTC. The chain recombines TRBV4-1 with TRBJ2-1, with 8 bases identical to TRBD1. CDR1 and CDR2 (germline): MGHRA, YSYEKL. The V gene end was trimmed by 4 bases and the J gene end by 14 bases; junction bases not matched to a gene: 10. This CDR3 region has 13 residues.

The chain couples TRBV15 to TRBJ2-7; D tentatively fits TRBD1 or TRBD2 (5 bases each). This CDR3 is built from 15 residues. CDR1 and CDR2 (germline): LNHNV, YYDKDF (reference sequence). Deletions cut 1 base from V and 2 bases from J, with 12 bases between. The CDR3: CATSRGGEGPYEQYF. CDR3 DNA: TGTGCCACCAGCAGAGGAGGGGAAGGCCCCTACGAGCAGTACTTC. The variable domain in full, completed from reference TRBV15 and TRBJ2-7, reads DAMVIQNPRYQVTQFGKPVTLSCSQTLNHNVMYWYQQKSSQAPKLLFHYYDKDFNNEADTPDNFQSRRPNTSFCFLDIRSPGLGDTAMYLCATSRGGEGPYEQYFGPGTRLTVT.

This chain joins TRBV11-3 and TRBJ2-3; the match to TRBD2 covers 9 bases. Per germline, CDR1 SGHNT and CDR2 YENEEA. There are 16 residues in the CDR3. Losses at the gene ends were 5 bases for V and 0 bases for J; bases not matched to a gene: 6. The chain's CDR3 is CASSLRAGGSTDTQYF. The CDR3 coding sequence is TGTGCCAGCAGCCTACGAGCGGGAGGTAGCACAGATACGCAGTATTTT. Using reference TRBV11-3 and TRBJ2-3 for the parts outside the CDR3, the full variable domain is EAGVVQSPRYKIIEKKQPVAFWCNPISGHNTLYWYLQNLGQGPELLIRYENEEAVDDSQLPKDRFSAERLKGVDSTLKIQPAELGDSAVYLCASSLRAGGSTDTQYFGPGTRLTVL.

Comment on this clone: Distinct nucleotide sequences in the sample also encode this CDR3. V and J are TRBV9 and TRBJ2-1; 9 nucleotides align to TRBD2. Per germline, CDR1 SGDLS and CDR2 YYNGEE. The CDR3 sequence is 15 residues long. Trimming removed 0 bases from V and 7 bases from J; junction bases left unmatched: 5. The CDR3 bases are TGTGCCAGCAGCGTAGGTGCGGGAGGGTATAATGAGCAGTTCTTC. This codes for CASSVGAGGYNEQFF.

V gene TRBV28 combines with J gene TRBJ1-5; D perhaps matches TRBD1 (5 bases). The germline V gene encodes CDR1 MDHEN and CDR2 SYDVKM. The CDR3 is made up of 15 amino acids. V dropped 8 bases and J dropped 3 bases, with 17 bases sitting between them. CDR3 bases: TGTGCCAGCGGGCCGCGAATGGGACCCAATCAGCCCCAGCATTTT. Its protein is CASGPRMGPNQPQHF.

V gene TRBV7-9 combines with J gene TRBJ2-1, with TRBD1 matching 9 bases. This CDR3 comprises 15 residues. The germline V gene encodes CDR1 SEHNR and CDR2 FQNEAQ (reference sequence). J was trimmed by 3 bases and V by 1 base; bases with no gene match: 1. DNA for the CDR3: TGTGCCAGCAGCTTAGACAGGGGGCACTACAATGAGCAGTTCTTC. Protein product: CASSLDRGHYNEQFF.

V usage is TRBV28 and J usage is TRBJ1-2; D might be TRBD1 (5 bases). Trimming removed 2 bases at V and 4 bases at J, with 8 bases between. Per the germline V gene, CDR1 is MDHEN and CDR2 is SYDVKM. The CDR3 consists of 13 residues. In DNA, the CDR3 is TGTGCCAGCAGTTTAGGGGCTACCTATGGCTACACCTTC. This sequence encodes CASSLGATYGYTF.

The V call is TRBV5-1, the J call TRBJ2-5, with D hard to call. CDR1 and CDR2 (germline): SGHRS, YFSETQ. Trimming left V 0 bases short and J 3 bases short, with 6 bases between. The CDR3 is 13 residues long. The CDR3 DNA follows: TGCGCCAGCAGCTTGGTTAGGGAAGAGACCCAGTACTTC. This encodes CASSLVREETQYF.

The CDR3 region is CASSPGPQWGQPQHF. In nucleotides, the CDR3 is TGTGCCAGCAGCCCAGGGCCCCAGTGGGGTCAGCCCCAGCATTTT. This chain joins TRBV6-5 and TRBJ1-5, with D possibly TRBD1 on 5 matching bases. The CDR3 spans 15 residues. Germline CDR1 and CDR2: MNHEY and SVGAGI. V dropped 6 bases and J dropped 6 bases, with 18 bases sitting between them.

The rearrangement uses TRBV6-6 and TRBJ2-5; TRBD1 matches 12 bases. The germline CDR1 and CDR2 sequences are MNHNY and SVGAGI (reference sequence). J was trimmed by 4 bases and V by 4 bases; bases with no gene match: 4. The CDR3 spans 15 residues. CDR3 loop: CASSLRDRGLETQYF. DNA of the CDR3: TGTGCCAGCAGTTTGCGGGACAGGGGGCTAGAGACCCAGTACTTC.

V gene TRBV6-1 combines with J gene TRBJ2-7, with a tentative D call TRBD2 (6 bases). The CDR3 has 15 amino acids. Trimming left V 5 bases short and J 2 bases short, with 16 bases between. Germline CDR1 and CDR2: MNHNS and SASEGT. CDR3 nucleotides: TGTGCCAGCAGTTTTTCGGCGGAGGGAGCCTACGAGCAGTACTTC. This codes for CASSFSAEGAYEQYF.

The chain couples TRBV10-2 to TRBJ2-3; 9 bases align to TRBD2. V was clipped by 6 bases and J by 0 bases; unmatched bases: 4. Germline CDR1 WSHSY, CDR2 SAAADI. This CDR3 has 15 amino acids. The CDR3 region has the DNA TGCGCCAGCAGGGATAGCGGGAGTAGCACAGATACGCAGTATTTT. Amino acid sequence: CASRDSGSSTDTQYF.

This chain connects TRBV4-1 to TRBJ2-1; perhaps TRBD2 as D (5 bases). Germline loops: CDR1 MGHRA, CDR2 YSYEKL. The CDR3 extends over 13 amino acids. Trimming removed 1 base at V and 10 bases at J, with 11 bases between. CDR3 sequence (DNA): TGCGCCAGCAGCCAAGTGCGGGTGTTGGAGCAGTTCTTC. It codes for CASSQVRVLEQFF.

This clone was recorded a few times. The chain's CDR3 is CASSLFGTEHEQYF. CDR3 nucleotide sequence: TGTGCCAGCAGCTTGTTCGGGACGGAACACGAGCAGTACTTC. The chain couples TRBV7-9 to TRBJ2-7; D tentatively reads TRBD1 or TRBD2 (5 bases each). Per germline, CDR1 SEHNR and CDR2 FQNEAQ (reference sequence). Deletions cut 3 bases from V and 5 bases from J, with 14 bases between. This CDR3 has 14 residues.

V usage is TRBV5-4 and J usage is TRBJ2-1; possibly TRBD2 for D (6 bases). Germline V gene sequence: CDR1 SGHNT, CDR2 YYREEE (reference sequence). Deletions cut 4 bases from V and 8 bases from J, with 13 bases between. This CDR3 has 13 residues. The CDR3 spells CASSQGLVDEQFF. CDR3 sequence (DNA): TGTGCCAGCAGCCAGGGACTTGTGGATGAGCAGTTCTTC.

V gene TRBV11-2 combines with J gene TRBJ2-5; possibly TRBD1 for D (6 bases). Germline CDR1 and CDR2: SGHAT and FQNNGV. The CDR3 spans 15 residues. Deletions cut 4 bases from V and 1 base from J, with 13 bases between. CDR3 loop: CASSSGALSQETQYF. CDR3 in DNA: TGTGCCAGCAGCTCAGGGGCGCTATCCCAAGAGACCCAGTACTTC. The whole variable domain, remainder taken from reference TRBV11-2 and TRBJ2-5, is EAGVAQSPRYKIIEKRQSVAFWCNPISGHATLYWYQQILGQGPKLLIQFQNNGVVDDSQLPKDRFSAERLKGVDSTLKIQPAKLEDSAVYLCASSSGALSQETQYFGPGTRLLVL.

The gene calls are TRBV19 and TRBJ2-4; D may be TRBD1 or TRBD2 (5 bases each). The germline V gene encodes CDR1 LNHDA and CDR2 SQIVND (reference sequence). Trimming left V 8 bases short and J 11 bases short, with 22 bases between. CDR3 length: 14 residues. CDR3 nucleotide sequence: TGTGCCAGTTGGGGCCTTGGTAGCGAGGGTTTTCAGTACTTC. As protein: CASWGLGSEGFQYF.